The source of this TCR beta chain is a study of neurological immune-mediated disorders. General study findings and limits: HTLV-1-associated myelopathy ranked highest for TCR clonal expansion and multiple sclerosis lowest, beneath healthy controls.

This clonotype occurred many times. What it recognizes is unknown. Stored at -80 C, 2 million PBMCs were the source of the unsorted libraries. Each CDR3 protein gets one entry after TCRdb re-called the 5' RACE reads with MiXCR. The sample carries around 23,000 distinct CDR3 sequences, under 15% recorded once. The specimen sequenced was PBMCs. The receptor was derived from a middle-aged woman with HTLV-1-associated myelopathy (HAM/TSP).

The CDR3 region is CASSLGQGYNEQFF. The DNA of the CDR3 is TGCGCCAGCAGCTTGGGACAGGGCTACAATGAGCAGTTCTTC. The rearrangement links TRBV5-1 to TRBJ2-1; 7 nucleotides match TRBD1. The CDR3 runs 14 residues. V dropped 0 bases and J dropped 3; count of bases not matched to a gene: 0. CDR1 and CDR2 (germline): SGHRS, YFSETQ.